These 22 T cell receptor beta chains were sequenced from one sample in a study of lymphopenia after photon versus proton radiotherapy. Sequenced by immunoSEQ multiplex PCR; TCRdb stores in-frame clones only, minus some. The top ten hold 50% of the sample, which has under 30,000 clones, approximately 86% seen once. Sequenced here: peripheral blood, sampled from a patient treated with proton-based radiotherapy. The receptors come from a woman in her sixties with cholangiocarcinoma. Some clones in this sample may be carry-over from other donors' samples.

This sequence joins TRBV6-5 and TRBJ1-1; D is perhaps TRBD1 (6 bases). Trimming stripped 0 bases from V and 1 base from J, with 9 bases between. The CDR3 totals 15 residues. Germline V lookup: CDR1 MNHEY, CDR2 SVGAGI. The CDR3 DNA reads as TGTGCCAGCAGTTACTCCCGGGACAAGAACACTGAAGCTTTCTTT. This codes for CASSYSRDKNTEAFF.

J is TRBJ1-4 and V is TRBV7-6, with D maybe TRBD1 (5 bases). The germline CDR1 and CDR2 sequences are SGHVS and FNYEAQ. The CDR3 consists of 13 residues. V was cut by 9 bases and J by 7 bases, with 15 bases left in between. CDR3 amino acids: CASSWGSSEKLFF. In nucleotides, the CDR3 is TGTGCCAGTTCCTGGGGGTCTTCTGAAAAACTGTTTTTT.

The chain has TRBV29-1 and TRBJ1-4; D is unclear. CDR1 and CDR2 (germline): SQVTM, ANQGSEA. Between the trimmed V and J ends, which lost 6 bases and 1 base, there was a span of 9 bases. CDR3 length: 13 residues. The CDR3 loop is CSVRTKTNEKLFF. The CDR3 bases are TGCAGCGTACGGACGAAAACTAATGAAAAACTGTTTTTT.

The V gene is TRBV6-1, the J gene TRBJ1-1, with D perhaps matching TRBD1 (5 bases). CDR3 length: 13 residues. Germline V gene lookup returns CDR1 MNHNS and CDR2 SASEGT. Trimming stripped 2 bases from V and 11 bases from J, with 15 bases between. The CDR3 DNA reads TGTGCCAGCAGTGAATCGGGGCGATTGTTGGCTTTCTTT. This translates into CASSESGRLLAFF.

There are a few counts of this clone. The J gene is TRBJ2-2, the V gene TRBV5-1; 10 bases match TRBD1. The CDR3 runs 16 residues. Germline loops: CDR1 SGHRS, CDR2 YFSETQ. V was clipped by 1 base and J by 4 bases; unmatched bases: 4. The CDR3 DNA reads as TGCGCCAGCAGCTTGAGACAGGGGGCGGGCACCGGGGAGCTGTTTTTT. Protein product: CASSLRQGAGTGELFF.

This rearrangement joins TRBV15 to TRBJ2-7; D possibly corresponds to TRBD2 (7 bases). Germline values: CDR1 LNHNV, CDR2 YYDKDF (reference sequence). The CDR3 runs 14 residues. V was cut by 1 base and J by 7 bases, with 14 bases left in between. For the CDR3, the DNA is TGTGCCACCAGCAGAGGATCTGGGGGGGCAGAGCAGTACTTC. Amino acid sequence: CATSRGSGGAEQYF.

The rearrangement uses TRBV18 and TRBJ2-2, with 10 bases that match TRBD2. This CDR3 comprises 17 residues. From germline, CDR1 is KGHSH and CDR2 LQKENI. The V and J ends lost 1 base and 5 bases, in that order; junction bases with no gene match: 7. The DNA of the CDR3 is TGTGCCAGCTCACCACAAGCGGGAGGGCCGAGTACCGGGGAGCTGTTTTTT. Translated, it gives CASSPQAGGPSTGELFF.

DNA of the CDR3: TGCGCCAGCAGCCAAGAGCCAGGGTTGGGGTACGAGCAGTACTTC. This translates into CASSQEPGLGYEQYF. The rearrangement uses TRBV4-1 and TRBJ2-7; the D gene is possibly TRBD1 (5 bases). V lost 0 bases, J lost 4 bases, and 13 bases lay in between. The CDR3 consists of 15 residues. Germline V gene sequence: CDR1 MGHRA, CDR2 YSYEKL.

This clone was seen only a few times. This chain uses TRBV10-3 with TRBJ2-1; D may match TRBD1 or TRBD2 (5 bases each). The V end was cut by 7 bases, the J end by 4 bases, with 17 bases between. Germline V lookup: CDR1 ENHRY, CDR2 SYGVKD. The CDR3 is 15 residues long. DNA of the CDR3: TGTGCCATCACCTCGACTGGGGGATCTTACAATGAGCAGTTCTTC. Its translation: CAITSTGGSYNEQFF.

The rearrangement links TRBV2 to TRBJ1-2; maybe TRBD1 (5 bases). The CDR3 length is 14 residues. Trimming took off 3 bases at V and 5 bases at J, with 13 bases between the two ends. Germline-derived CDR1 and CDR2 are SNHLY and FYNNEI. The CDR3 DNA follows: TGTGCCAGCAGTGATGAGGCAGGGCCTTATGGCTACACCTTC. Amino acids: CASSDEAGPYGYTF.

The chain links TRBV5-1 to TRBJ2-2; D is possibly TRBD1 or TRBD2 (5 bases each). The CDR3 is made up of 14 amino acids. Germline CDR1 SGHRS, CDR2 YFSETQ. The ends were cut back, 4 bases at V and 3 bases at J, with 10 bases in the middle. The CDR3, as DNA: TGCGCCAGCAGCCCCATGGGGGACACCGGGGAGCTGTTTTTT. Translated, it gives CASSPMGDTGELFF.

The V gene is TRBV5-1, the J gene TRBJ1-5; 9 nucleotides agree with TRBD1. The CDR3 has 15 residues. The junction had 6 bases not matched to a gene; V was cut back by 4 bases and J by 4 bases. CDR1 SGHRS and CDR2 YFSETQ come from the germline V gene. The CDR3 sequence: CASSGGQGPNQPQHF. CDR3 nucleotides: TGCGCCAGCAGCGGGGGACAGGGACCGAATCAGCCCCAGCATTTT.

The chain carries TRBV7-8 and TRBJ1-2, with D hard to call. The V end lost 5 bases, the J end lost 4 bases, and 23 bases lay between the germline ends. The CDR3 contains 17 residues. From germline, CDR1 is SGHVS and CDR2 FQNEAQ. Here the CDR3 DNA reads TGTGCCAGCAGCCAAGAGGTGGTTGTGGGCGCGATCTATGGCTACACCTTC. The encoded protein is CASSQEVVVGAIYGYTF. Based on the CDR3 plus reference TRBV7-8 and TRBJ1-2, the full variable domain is GAGVSQSPRYKVAKRGQDVALRCDPISGHVSLFWYQQALGQGPEFLTYFQNEAQLDKSGLPSDRFFAERPEGSVSTLKIQRTQQEDSAVYLCASSQEVVVGAIYGYTFGSGTRLTVV.

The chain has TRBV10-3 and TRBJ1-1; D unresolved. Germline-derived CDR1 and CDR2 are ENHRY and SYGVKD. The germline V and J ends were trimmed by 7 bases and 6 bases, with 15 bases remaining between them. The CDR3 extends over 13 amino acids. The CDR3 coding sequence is TGTGCCATCACCGGACTGAGTTCGGCTGAAGCTTTCTTT. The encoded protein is CAITGLSSAEAFF.

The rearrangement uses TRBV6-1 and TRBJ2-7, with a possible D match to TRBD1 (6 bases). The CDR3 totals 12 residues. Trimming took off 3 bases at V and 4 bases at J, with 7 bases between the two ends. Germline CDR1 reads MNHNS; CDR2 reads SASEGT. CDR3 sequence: CASSDQGYEQYF. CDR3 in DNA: TGTGCCAGCAGTGACCAGGGGTACGAGCAGTACTTC.

The CDR3 loop reads CASSPSTGVGYGYTF. The CDR3 DNA is TGTGCCAGCAGTCCCTCGACAGGGGTGGGCTATGGCTACACCTTC. The rearrangement joins TRBV27 to TRBJ1-2; 8 bases line up with TRBD1. After removal of 5 bases from V and 4 bases from J, the junction contained 9 bases not matched to a gene. CDR1 MNHEY and CDR2 SMNVEV come from the germline V gene (reference sequence). The CDR3 extends over 15 amino acids.

The CDR3 region is CASSPSDSSGNTIYF. The CDR3 nucleotides read TGTGCCAGCTCACCATCAGACAGTTCCGGAAACACCATATATTTT. The chain is built from TRBV18 and TRBJ1-3; possibly TRBD1 for D (5 bases). Germline V gives CDR1 KGHSH, CDR2 LQKENI. The CDR3 is made up of 15 amino acids. V lost 2 bases, J lost 4 bases, and 12 bases lay in between.

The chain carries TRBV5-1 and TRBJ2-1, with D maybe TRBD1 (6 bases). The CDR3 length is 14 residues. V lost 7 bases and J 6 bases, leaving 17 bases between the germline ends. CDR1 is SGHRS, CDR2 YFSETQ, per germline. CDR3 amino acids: CASGPWGHPNEQFF. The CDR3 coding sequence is TGCGCCAGCGGACCTTGGGGACACCCCAATGAGCAGTTCTTC.

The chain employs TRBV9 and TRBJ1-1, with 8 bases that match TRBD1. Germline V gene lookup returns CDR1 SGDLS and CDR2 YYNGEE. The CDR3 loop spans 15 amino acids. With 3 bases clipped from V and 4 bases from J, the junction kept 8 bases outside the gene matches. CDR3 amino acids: CASSAGTGGGTEAFF. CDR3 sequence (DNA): TGTGCCAGCAGCGCCGGGACAGGAGGCGGCACTGAAGCTTTCTTT.

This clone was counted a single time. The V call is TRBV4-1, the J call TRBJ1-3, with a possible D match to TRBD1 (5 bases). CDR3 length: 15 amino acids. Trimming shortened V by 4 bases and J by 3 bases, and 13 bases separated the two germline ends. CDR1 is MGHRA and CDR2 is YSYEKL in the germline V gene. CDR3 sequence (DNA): TGCGCCAGCAGCCGCGGGACGAACGTTGGAAACACCATATATTTT. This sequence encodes CASSRGTNVGNTIYF.

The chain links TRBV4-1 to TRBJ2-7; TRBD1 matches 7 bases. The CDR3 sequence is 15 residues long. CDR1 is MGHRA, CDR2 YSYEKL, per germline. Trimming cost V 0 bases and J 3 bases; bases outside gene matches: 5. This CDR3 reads CASSQESTGLYEQYF. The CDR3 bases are TGCGCCAGCAGCCAAGAATCGACAGGGCTCTACGAGCAGTACTTC.

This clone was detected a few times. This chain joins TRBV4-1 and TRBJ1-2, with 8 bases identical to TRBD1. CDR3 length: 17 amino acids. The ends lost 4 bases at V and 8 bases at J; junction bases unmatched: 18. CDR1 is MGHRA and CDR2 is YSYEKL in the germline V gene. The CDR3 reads CASSPLSGQGADRGYTF. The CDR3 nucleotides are TGCGCCAGCAGCCCCCTGTCTGGGCAGGGGGCAGACCGAGGCTACACCTTC.